The rows below give T cell receptor beta chains drawn from one sample of a study of regulatory T cells in long-lasting Graves disease. TCRdb passed the multiplex PCR reads through MiXCR, listing each CDR3 protein once. The sample lists hundreds of thousands of distinct CDR3 sequences; less than 25% were seen once. Material: peripheral blood mononuclear cells (PBMCs), obtained when the disease was refractory, from a patient treated with antithyroid drugs. These receptors were taken from a female donor with Graves disease. Each CDR3 is given with its conserved first and last residue. Clone size, where shown, is once, few, many, or a class for clones that have expanded.

cdr3_length | j_call | v_call | clone_size | cdr3_aa
13 | TRBJ1-2 | TRBV12-3/TRBV12-4 | NA | CASSPTEEYGYTF
13 | TRBJ2-7 | TRBV28 | many | CASSLLGLAEQYF
13 | TRBJ2-5 | TRBV7-2 | many | CASSRWDQETQYF
17 | TRBJ2-2 | TRBV6-5 | many | CASSYSGLAGNTGELFF
16 | TRBJ1-6 | TRBV28 | many | CASSSNVGSYNSPLHF
15 | TRBJ1-6 | TRBV20-1 | NA | CSAVLRGVYNSPLHF
15 | TRBJ1-4 | TRBV6-5 | NA | CASSSGQGAGEKLFF
13 | TRBJ2-5 | TRBV4-3 | NA | CASSLRTEETQYF
15 | TRBJ1-1 | TRBV5-1 | few | CASSVQGAGNTEAFF
14 | TRBJ2-2 | TRBV7-8 | many | CASSWRTNTGELFF
12 | TRBJ2-7 | TRBV29-1 | few | CSVGTGSVEQYF
16 | TRBJ1-5 | TRBV6-1 | many | CASSEWSGNRNQPQHF
14 | TRBJ2-7 | TRBV7-2 | few | CASLDRRSSYEQYF
15 | TRBJ1-5 | TRBV6-9 | NA | CASSLTGVIGQPQHF
17 | TRBJ1-5 | TRBV28 | many | CASSLPNRNPYNQPQHF
14 | TRBJ1-5 | TRBV2 | many | CASSAPYSNQPQHF
15 | TRBJ2-7 | TRBV6-1 | many | CASSLTGVSPYEQYF
16 | TRBJ2-5 | TRBV28 | many | CASSLGTGTVQETQYF
14 | TRBJ2-7 | TRBV18 | many | CASSPTGTGYEQYF
15 | TRBJ1-6 | TRBV3-1 | NA | CASSLSGTGDSPLHF
14 | TRBJ1-1 | TRBV2 | many | CASSETWGNTEAFF
13 | TRBJ2-7 | TRBV29-1 | NA | CSVEEGGGYEQYF
13 | TRBJ2-3 | TRBV5-1 | once | CASSPGNTDTQYF
15 | TRBJ2-7 | TRBV7-2 | few | CASSPLAGGFYEQYF
17 | TRBJ2-7 | TRBV19 | NA | CASSTLSPTGTLLQQYF
14 | TRBJ1-2 | TRBV30 | NA | CAWKFQGHNYGYTF
16 | TRBJ2-5 | TRBV6-1 | many | CASSTTGTSGQETQYF
13 | TRBJ2-7 | TRBV12-3/TRBV12-4 | few | CASKGGSIYEQYF
14 | TRBJ1-1 | TRBV27 | few | CASSYFQGNTEAFF
15 | TRBJ2-5 | TRBV6-1 | many | CASTHGRSGVKTQYF
16 | TRBJ2-7 | TRBV7-3 | few | CASSLKGTYRSYEQYF
14 | TRBJ1-1 | TRBV3-1 | few | CASSQPARGTEAFF
16 | TRBJ2-7 | TRBV4-2 | NA | CASSPSGQLPSYEQYF
18 | TRBJ2-1 | TRBV3-1 | NA | CASSQDWTSGKVYNEQFF
16 | TRBJ1-5 | TRBV19 | NA | CASSMATRRRNQPQHF
14 | TRBJ2-7 | TRBV7-2 | NA | CASSLGRGVDEQYF
15 | TRBJ2-5 | TRBV5-1 | few | CASSLVSGGKETQYF
15 | TRBJ2-5 | TRBV7-6 | NA | CASSLGGRGRETQYF
15 | TRBJ1-5 | TRBV11-2 | many | CASSPGQGVWQPQHF
16 | TRBJ2-7 | TRBV2 | many | CASSEALRTGDYEQYF
17 | TRBJ2-1 | TRBV5-5 | NA | CASSPFGAPSSYNEQFF
17 | TRBJ2-6 | TRBV5-6 | once | CASSFGLFFSGANVLTF
15 | TRBJ2-2 | TRBV12-3/TRBV12-4 | many | CASTSLAERTGELFF
13 | TRBJ1-1 | TRBV19 | NA | CASSLQGHPEAFF
13 | TRBJ2-2 | TRBV20-1 | NA | CSAFLGDTGELFF
14 | TRBJ2-5 | TRBV20-1 | many | CSARLERGGKTQYF
13 | TRBJ1-2 | TRBV6-1 | many | CASSETPVYGYTF
15 | TRBJ2-7 | TRBV20-1 | few | CSAAGGQGLTYEQYF
13 | TRBJ2-7 | TRBV20-1 | many | CSAPRGVSGEQYF
16 | TRBJ2-1 | TRBV9 | NA | CASSVGQSRGNNEQFF